The 22 T cell receptor beta chains below all came from one sample that was sequenced in a study of T cells expressing NK-cell markers. TCRdb reprocessed the 5' RACE reads, keeping one entry per CDR3 protein, no DNA. This sample's clone table lists 350,000 to 400,000 distinct CDR3 sequences. The specimen was blood T cells: a sorted CD56 or NKG2C T cell subset, CD4+ or CD8+ T cells, or bulk PBMC T cells (not recorded which). The receptors stem from a woman aged 50 to 60 in good health.

The chain couples TRBV10-1 to TRBJ2-5; TCRdb outputs TRBD2, but without DNA this stays unchecked. Per germline, CDR1 WNHNN and CDR2 SYGVQD (reference sequence). This CDR3 is built from 13 residues. The CDR3 loop is CASSGTHQETQYF.

The chain has TRBV30 and TRBJ2-1; TCRdb indicates TRBD2, and absent DNA this call remains unverified. The CDR3 sequence is 15 residues long. Germline CDR1 is GTSNPN and CDR2 is SVGIG (reference sequence). CDR3 residues: CAWGGGLASYNEQFF. Supplemented by reference TRBV30 and TRBJ2-1, the full variable domain reads SQTIHQWPATLVQPVGSPLSLECTVEGTSNPNLYWYRQAAGRGLQLLFYSVGIGQISSEVPQNLSASRPQDRQFILSSKKLLLSDSGFYLCAWGGGLASYNEQFFGPGTRLTVL.

This sequence joins TRBV7-3 and TRBJ2-7; there is no DNA to check the TCRdb D call of TRBD1. Germline V gives CDR1 SGHTA, CDR2 FQGTGA. There are 14 residues in the CDR3. CDR3 residues: CASSLSQGAHEQYF.

This chain joins TRBV5-1 and TRBJ2-1. CDR1 and CDR2 from the germline V gene are SGHRS and YFSETQ. The CDR3 runs to 13 residues. CDR3 protein: CASSMGPNNEQFF. The complete variable domain, with remaining parts taken from reference TRBV5-1 and TRBJ2-1, reads KAGVTQTPRYLIKTRGQQVTLSCSPISGHRSVSWYQQTPGQGLQFLFEYFSETQRNKGNFPGRFSGRQFSNSRSEMNVSTLELGDSALYLCASSMGPNNEQFFGPGTRLTVL.

J is TRBJ2-5 and V is TRBV9; the D gene TCRdb calls, TRBD2, cannot be checked with no DNA. This CDR3 has 16 amino acids. Germline loops: CDR1 SGDLS, CDR2 YYNGEE. CDR3: CASSPLGLAGVETQYF.

The chain is built from TRBV27 and TRBJ2-1; TCRdb returns TRBD2, unconfirmable since there is no DNA. From germline, CDR1 is MNHEY and CDR2 SMNVEV (reference sequence). The CDR3 has 14 residues. CDR3 amino acids: CASSGLAGEYEQFF.

The chain uses TRBV5-1 and TRBJ2-3; TCRdb reports TRBD1, a call that lacks DNA to check it against. The CDR3 spans 13 residues. CDR1 is SGHRS and CDR2 is YFSETQ in the germline V gene. This CDR3 reads CAGRQGVTDTQYF.

V is TRBV11-2 and J is TRBJ2-1; TCRdb names TRBD2, which stays unverified in the absence of DNA. Germline V gives CDR1 SGHAT, CDR2 FQNNGV. The CDR3 runs to 16 residues. This CDR3 is CASSLDPSGIYNEQFF. Full variable domain (missing parts from reference TRBV11-2 and TRBJ2-1): EAGVAQSPRYKIIEKRQSVAFWCNPISGHATLYWYQQILGQGPKLLIQFQNNGVVDDSQLPKDRFSAERLKGVDSTLKIQPAKLEDSAVYLCASSLDPSGIYNEQFFGPGTRLTVL.

The chain combines TRBV5-1 with TRBJ2-1; TCRdb gives TRBD1 as the D gene, but with no DNA this cannot be confirmed. This CDR3 spans 14 amino acids. Germline values: CDR1 SGHRS, CDR2 YFSETQ. CDR3 loop: CASGTGLGIDEQFF.

CDR3 loop: CAIQTGLGEQFF. The chain links TRBV10-3 to TRBJ2-1; the D call of TRBD2 rests on TCRdb alone, since no DNA is present to check it. Per germline, CDR1 ENHRY and CDR2 SYGVKD. The CDR3 has 12 residues.

The chain employs TRBV10-3 and TRBJ2-3. The CDR3 spans 13 residues. The germline V gene has CDR1 ENHRY and CDR2 SYGVKD. The CDR3 sequence: CAISESNLDTQYF.

V is TRBV5-1 and J is TRBJ2-1. The CDR3 covers 13 residues. Germline lookup yields CDR1 SGHRS and CDR2 YFSETQ. This CDR3 is CASSLLPVYEQFF.

V is TRBV20-1 and J is TRBJ1-2; the TCRdb D gene call, TRBD1, has no DNA to confirm it. The CDR3 sequence is 13 residues long. Germline V gene data show CDR1 as DFQATT and CDR2 as SNEGSKA (reference sequence). The CDR3 reads CSARDGDRYGYTF.

The V and J genes are TRBV12-3 or TRBV12-4 and TRBJ2-3; the TCRdb D gene call, TRBD1, has no DNA to confirm it. The CDR3 extends over 17 amino acids. Here the CDR3 reads CASSPPWGQGNRDTQYF.

V and J are TRBV12-3 or TRBV12-4 and TRBJ2-2; TCRdb names TRBD1, which stays unverified in the absence of DNA. The CDR3 is 15 amino acids. This CDR3 reads CASSPGTLNTGELFF.

V usage is TRBV21-1 and J usage is TRBJ2-2; without DNA, the TCRdb call of TRBD1 cannot be checked. TRBV21-1 is assigned pseudogene status. The CDR3 has 15 residues. The CDR3 loop reads CASRPTGANTGELFF.

The V gene is TRBV7-2, the J gene TRBJ2-3. Looked up from germline, CDR1 is SGHTA and CDR2 is FQGNSA. The CDR3 is 16 amino acids. The CDR3 reads CASSFVVTSGTDTQYF.

The genes are TRBV6-1 and TRBJ2-5. Per the germline V gene, CDR1 is MNHNS and CDR2 is SASEGT. The CDR3 has 11 residues. CDR3 sequence: CASRAVETQYF.

The genes are TRBV5-1 and TRBJ1-2. The CDR3 covers 14 residues. CDR1 SGHRS and CDR2 YFSETQ come from the germline V gene. CDR3: CASSLDRANYGYTF.

The genes are TRBV5-1 and TRBJ2-5; TCRdb picks TRBD2, but there is no DNA to check that call. The CDR3 is 16 residues long. CDR1 and CDR2 (germline): SGHRS, YFSETQ. This chain's CDR3 is CASSLDSGRGSETQYF.

The chain employs TRBV12-3 or TRBV12-4 and TRBJ1-4; checking the TCRdb D call of TRBD1 is not possible without DNA. This CDR3 is 16 amino acids long. The CDR3 loop is CASSFYSGTGDEKLFF.

This sequence joins TRBV12-3 or TRBV12-4 and TRBJ2-1; no DNA is available, so the TRBD2 call from TCRdb remains unchecked. This CDR3 is built from 14 residues. The CDR3 spells CASRASGPRGEQFF.